This entry describes one TCR beta chain. Its antigen is still unknown. Profiling relied on immunoSEQ multiplex PCR, and the TCRdb table lists in-frame clones only, not all of them. The profile covers 650,000 to 800,000 clones, with under 95% appearing a single time and roughly 22% taken by the ten largest. The record originates from a study of shared clonotypes between healthy human individuals. Study-wide background: Plates per donor: three CD4 naive, three CD4 memory, two CD8 naive, one CD8 memory. Overall study findings and caveats: The genetic and exposure-history diversity represented was limited by few donors. Sequencing depth was expected to affect clonotype sharing among donors.

In the naive CD8 group, cells lacked CD45RO and were positively selected for CCR7, so terminally differentiated effector memory CD45RA+ cells were left out. Nashville, Tennessee was home to all donors, who were Caucasian adults. Germline V CDR1 and CDR2: SGDLS, YYNGEE. The CDR3 consists of 12 residues. V was pared by 4 bases and J by 2 bases, with 6 bases between. The chain employs TRBV9 and TRBJ1-1; D is uncertain. This sequence originates from a man aged 25 to 40 in good health. Sequencing used naive CD8+ T cells sorted from blood. The CDR3 protein is CASSSFNTEAFF. For the CDR3, the DNA is TGTGCCAGCAGCAGTTTCAACACTGAAGCTTTCTTT.